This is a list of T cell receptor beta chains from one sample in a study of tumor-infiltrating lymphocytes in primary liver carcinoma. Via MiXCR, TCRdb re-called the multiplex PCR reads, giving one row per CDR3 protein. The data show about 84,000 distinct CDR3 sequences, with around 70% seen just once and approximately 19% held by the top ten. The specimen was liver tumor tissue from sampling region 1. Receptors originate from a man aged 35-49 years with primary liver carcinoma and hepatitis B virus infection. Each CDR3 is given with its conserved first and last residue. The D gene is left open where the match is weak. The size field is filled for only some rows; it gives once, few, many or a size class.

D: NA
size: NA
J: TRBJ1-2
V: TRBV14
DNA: TGTGCCAGCAGCCAAGAAATTGGGGGGCTTGCTGGCTACATCTTC
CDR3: CASSQEIGGLAGYIF

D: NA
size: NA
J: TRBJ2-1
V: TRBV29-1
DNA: TGTAGCGTTGCGGGCTACAATGGGCAGTTCTTC
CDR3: CSVAGYNGQFF

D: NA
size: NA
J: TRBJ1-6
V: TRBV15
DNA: TGTGCCACCAGCAGAGATAAACGTTCCCTCCACTTT
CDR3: CATSRDKRSLHF

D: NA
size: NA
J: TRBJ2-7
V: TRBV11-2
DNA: TGTACCATCAGCTTACAACATACTTCCTACGAGCAATACTTC
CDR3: CTISLQHTSYEQYF

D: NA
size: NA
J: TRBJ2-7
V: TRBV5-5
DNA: TGTGCCAGCAGCTTTTACAGCAATAGCTCCTACGAGCAGTACTTC
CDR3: CASSFYSNSSYEQYF

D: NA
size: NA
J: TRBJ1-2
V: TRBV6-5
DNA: TGTGCCAGCAGTTATTCACCACTTACCAACTGTGGCTACACCTTC
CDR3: CASSYSPLTNCGYTF

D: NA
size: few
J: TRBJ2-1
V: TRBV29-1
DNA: TGCAGCGTTGAAGATCTCAGGCGTTTGAGCTTGGGGCAGTTCTTC
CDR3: CSVEDLRRLSLGQFF

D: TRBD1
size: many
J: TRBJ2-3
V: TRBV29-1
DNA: TGCAGCGCCCGGACAGGGCAGAGCCCAGATACGCAGTATTTT
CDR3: CSARTGQSPDTQYF

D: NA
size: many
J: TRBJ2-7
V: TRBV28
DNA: TGTGCCAGCAGTTTATCGGACGGCCGCGAGCAGTACTTC
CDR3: CASSLSDGREQYF

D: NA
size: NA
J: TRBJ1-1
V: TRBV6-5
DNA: TGTGCCTGCAGTTACGTAGGAATGGGGCGTGTGGGGAAGAACATTGAAGCTTTCTTT
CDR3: CACSYVGMGRVGKNIEAFF

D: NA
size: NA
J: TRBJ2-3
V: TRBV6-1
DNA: TGTGCCAGCCGTGAACGGGGCGCGAGCACAGATACGCAGTACTTT
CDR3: CASRERGASTDTQYF

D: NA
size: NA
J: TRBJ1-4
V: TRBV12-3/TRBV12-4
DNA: TGTGCCAGCGGCCTACTCGGGACGGATAATGAAAAATTCTTTTTT
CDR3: CASGLLGTDNEKFFF

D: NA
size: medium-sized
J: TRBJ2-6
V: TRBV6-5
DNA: TGTGCCAGCAGTCCTACCCGCTCTGGGGCCAACGTCCTGACTTTC
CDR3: CASSPTRSGANVLTF

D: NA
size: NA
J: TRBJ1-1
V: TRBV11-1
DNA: TGTGCCAGCAACTTAAATCGGAACACTGAAGCTTTCTTT
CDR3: CASNLNRNTEAFF

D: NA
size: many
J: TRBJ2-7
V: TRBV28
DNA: TGTGCCAGCAGTCTAGGGAGCTCCTACGAGCAGTACTTC
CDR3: CASSLGSSYEQYF

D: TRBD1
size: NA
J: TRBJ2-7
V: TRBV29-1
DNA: TGCAATCTCCGGGACAGGAAGTACTTC
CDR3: CNLRDRKYF